The TCR beta chain under discussion was sequenced for a study of blood T cell repertoires in COVID-19. The protocol was immunoSEQ multiplex PCR, while the TCRdb copy is restricted to in-frame clones and leaves out a portion. The sample consists of more than 300,000 clones, roughly 90% of them appearing once. The CDR3 consists of 17 residues. Germline CDR1 and CDR2: MNHEY and SMNVEV (reference sequence). With V trimmed by 7 bases and J by 2 bases, 11 bases remained unmatched. The rearrangement uses TRBV27 and TRBJ1-6; TRBD1 matches at 7 bases. This clonotype was sampled from a woman in her twenties or thirties who had recovered from COVID-19. The sample comprised PBMCs or T cells enriched from blood (not recorded which). As DNA, the CDR3 is TGTGCCAGCAAGCTCAAACAGGGGATGGCCTATAATTCACCCCTCCACTTT. It translates to CASKLKQGMAYNSPLHF.